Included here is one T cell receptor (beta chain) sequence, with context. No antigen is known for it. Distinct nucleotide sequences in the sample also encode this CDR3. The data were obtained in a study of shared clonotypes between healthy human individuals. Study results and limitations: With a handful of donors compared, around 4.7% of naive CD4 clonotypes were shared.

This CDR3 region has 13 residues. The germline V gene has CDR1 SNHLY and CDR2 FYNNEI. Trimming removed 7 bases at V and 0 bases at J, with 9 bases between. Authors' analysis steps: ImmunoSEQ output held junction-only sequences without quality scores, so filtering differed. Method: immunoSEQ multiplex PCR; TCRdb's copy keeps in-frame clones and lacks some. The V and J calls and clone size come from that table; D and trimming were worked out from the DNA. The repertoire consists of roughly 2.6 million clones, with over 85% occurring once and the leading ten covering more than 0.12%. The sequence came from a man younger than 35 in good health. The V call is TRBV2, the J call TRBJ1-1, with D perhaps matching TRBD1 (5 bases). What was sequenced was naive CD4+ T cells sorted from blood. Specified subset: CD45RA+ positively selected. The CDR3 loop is CASTGQMNTEAFF. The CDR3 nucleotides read TGTGCCAGCACAGGGCAGATGAACACTGAAGCTTTCTTT.